This TCR beta chain was identified in a study of cytomegalovirus exposure and HLA in healthy donors. In the study overall: The 120 million or so unique TCR beta sequences, from about 190 million T cells, were found by an earlier analysis. Study-level results: In an earlier analysis, in 540 or so donors, most V segments appeared productive either ~87% or ~30% of the time.

The PCR employed 60 Vbeta primers together with 13 Jbeta primers. The assay was immunoSEQ multiplex PCR, and TCRdb's table has in-frame clones only and misses some. The sample holds 60,000 to 70,000 clones. Remarks on this clone: As yet, its antigen is unknown.

This cohort consisted of healthy bone marrow donors. Specimen: PBMCs. This receptor was obtained from a boy between 10 and 17 years old in good health and CMV-seronegative.

The CDR3 DNA sequence: TGTGCCAGTGGCGGGCAACTAGCGGTCTACAATGAGCAGTTCTTC. Its translation: CASGGQLAVYNEQFF. V gene TRBV5-4 combines with J gene TRBJ2-1; the match to TRBD2 covers 8 bases. Trimming cost V 8 bases and J 3 bases; bases outside gene matches: 10. The CDR3 spans 15 residues. The germline CDR1 and CDR2 sequences are SGHNT and YYREEE (reference sequence).